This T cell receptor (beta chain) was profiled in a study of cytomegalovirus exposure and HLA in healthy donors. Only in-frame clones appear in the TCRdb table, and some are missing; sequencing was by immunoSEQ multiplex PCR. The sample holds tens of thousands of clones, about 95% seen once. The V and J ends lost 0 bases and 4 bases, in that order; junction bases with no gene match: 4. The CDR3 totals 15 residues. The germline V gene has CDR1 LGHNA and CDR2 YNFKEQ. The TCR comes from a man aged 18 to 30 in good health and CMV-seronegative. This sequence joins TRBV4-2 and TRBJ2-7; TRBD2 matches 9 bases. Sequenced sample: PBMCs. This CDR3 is CASSQDASGAYEQYF. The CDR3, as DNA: TGTGCCAGCAGCCAAGATGCTAGCGGGGCTTACGAGCAGTACTTC.